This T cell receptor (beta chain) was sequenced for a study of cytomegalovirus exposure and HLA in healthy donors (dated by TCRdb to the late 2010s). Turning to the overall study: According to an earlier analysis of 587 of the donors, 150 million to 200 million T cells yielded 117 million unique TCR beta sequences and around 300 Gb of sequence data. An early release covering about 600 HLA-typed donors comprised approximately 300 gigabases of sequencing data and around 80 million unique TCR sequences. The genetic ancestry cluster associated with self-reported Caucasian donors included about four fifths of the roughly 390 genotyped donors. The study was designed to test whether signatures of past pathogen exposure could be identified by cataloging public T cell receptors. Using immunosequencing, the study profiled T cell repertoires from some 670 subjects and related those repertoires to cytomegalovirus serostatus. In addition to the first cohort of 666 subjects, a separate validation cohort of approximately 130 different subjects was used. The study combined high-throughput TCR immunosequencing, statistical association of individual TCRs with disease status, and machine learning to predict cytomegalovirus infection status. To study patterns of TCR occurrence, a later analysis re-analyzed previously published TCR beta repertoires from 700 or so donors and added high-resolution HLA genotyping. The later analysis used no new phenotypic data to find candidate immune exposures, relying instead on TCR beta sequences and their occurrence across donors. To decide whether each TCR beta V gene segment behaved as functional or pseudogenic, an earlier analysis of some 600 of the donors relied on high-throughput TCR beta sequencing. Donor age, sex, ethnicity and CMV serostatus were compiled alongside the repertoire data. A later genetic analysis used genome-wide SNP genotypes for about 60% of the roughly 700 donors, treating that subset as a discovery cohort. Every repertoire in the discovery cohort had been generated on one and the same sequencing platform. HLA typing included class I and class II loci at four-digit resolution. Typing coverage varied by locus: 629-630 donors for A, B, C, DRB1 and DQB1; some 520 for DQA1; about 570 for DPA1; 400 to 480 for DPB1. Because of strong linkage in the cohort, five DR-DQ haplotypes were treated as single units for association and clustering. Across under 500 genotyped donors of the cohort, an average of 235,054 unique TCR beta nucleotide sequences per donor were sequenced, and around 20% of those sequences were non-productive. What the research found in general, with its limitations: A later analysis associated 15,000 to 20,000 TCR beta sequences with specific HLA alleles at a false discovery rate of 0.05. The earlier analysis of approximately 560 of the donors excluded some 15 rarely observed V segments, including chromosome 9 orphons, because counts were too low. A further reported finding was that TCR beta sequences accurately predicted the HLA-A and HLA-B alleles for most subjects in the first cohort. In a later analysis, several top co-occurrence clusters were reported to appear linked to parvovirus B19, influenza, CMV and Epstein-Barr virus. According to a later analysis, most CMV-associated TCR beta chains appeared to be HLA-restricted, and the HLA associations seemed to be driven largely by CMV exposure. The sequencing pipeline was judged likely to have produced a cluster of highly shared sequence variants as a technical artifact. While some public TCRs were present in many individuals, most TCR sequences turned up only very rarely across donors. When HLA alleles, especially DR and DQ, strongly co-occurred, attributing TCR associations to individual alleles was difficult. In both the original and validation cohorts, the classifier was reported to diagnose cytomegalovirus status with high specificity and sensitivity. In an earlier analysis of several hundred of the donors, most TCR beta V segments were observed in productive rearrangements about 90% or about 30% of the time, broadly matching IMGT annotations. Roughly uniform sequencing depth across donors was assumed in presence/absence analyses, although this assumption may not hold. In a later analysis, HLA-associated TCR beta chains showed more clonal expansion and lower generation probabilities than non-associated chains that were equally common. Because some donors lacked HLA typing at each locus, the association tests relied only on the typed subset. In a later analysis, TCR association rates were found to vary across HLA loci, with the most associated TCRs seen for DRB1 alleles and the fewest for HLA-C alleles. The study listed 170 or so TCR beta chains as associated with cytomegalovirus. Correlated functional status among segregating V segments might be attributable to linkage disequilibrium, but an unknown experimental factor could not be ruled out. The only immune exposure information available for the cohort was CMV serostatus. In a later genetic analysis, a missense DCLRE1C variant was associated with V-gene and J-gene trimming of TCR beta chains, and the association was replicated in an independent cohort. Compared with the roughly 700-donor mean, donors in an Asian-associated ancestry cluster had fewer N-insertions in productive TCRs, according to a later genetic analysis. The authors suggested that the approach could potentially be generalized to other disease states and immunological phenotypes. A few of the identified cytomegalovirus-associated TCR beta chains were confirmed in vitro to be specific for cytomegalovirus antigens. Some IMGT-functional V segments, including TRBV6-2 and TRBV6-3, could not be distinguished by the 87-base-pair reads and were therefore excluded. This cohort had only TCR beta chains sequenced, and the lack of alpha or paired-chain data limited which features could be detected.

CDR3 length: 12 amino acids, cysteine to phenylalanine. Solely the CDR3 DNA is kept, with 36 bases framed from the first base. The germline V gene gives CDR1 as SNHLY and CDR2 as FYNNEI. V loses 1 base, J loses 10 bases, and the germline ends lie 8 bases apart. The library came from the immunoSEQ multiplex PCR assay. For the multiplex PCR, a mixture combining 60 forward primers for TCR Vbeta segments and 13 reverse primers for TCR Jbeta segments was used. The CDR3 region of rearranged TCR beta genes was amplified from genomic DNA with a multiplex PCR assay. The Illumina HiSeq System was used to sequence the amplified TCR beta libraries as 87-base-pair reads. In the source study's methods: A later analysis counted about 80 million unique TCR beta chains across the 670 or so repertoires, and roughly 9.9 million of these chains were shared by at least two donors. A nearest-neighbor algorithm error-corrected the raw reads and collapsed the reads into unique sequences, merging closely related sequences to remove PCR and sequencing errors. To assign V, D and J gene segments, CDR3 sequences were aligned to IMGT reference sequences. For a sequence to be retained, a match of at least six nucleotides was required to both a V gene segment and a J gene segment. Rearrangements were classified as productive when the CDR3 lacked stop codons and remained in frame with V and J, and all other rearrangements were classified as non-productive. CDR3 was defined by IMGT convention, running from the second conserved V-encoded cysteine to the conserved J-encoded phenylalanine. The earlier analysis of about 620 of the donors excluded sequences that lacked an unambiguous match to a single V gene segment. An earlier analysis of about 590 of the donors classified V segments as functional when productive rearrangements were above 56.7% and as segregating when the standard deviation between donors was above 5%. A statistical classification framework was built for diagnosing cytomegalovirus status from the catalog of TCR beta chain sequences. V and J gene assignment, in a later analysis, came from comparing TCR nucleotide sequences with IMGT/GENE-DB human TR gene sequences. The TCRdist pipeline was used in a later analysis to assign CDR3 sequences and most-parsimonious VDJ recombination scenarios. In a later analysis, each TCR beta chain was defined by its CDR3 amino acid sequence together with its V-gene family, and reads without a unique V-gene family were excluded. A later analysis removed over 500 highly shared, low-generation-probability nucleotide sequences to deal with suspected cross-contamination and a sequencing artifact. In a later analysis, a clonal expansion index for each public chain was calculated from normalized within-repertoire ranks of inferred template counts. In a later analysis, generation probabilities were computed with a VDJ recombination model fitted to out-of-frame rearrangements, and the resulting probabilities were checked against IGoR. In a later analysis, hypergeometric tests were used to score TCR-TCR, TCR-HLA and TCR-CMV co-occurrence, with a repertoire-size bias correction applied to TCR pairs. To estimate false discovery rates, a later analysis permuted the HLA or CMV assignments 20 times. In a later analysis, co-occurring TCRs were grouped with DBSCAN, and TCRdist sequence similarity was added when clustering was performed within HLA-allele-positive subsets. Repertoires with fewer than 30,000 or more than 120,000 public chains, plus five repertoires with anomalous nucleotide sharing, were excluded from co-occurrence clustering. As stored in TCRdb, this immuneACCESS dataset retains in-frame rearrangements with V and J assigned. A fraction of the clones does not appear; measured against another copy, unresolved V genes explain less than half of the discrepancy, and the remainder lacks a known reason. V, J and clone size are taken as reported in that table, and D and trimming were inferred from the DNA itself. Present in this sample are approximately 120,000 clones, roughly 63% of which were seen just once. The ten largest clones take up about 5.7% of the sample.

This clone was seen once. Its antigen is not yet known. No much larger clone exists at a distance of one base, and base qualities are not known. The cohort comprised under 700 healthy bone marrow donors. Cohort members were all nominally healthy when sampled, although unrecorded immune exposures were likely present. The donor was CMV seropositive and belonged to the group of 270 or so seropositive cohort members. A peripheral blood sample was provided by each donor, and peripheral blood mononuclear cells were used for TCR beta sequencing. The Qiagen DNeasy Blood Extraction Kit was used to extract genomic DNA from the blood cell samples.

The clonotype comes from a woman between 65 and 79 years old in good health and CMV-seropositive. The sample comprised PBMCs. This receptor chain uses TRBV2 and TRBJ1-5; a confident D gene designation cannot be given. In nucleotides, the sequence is TGTGCCAGCAGTGAAGATCGGGGACCCCAGCATTTT. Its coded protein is CASSEDRGPQHF.